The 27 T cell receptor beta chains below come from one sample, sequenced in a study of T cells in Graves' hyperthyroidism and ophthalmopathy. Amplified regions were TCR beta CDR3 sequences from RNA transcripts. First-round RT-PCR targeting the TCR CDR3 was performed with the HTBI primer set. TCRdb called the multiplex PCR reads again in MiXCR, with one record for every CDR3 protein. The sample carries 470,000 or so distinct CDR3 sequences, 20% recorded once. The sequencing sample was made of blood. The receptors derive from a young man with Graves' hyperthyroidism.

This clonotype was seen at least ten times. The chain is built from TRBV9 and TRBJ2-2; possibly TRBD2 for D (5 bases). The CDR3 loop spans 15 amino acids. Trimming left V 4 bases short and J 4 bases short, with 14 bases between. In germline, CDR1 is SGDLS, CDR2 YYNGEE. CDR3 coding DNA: TGTGCCAGCAGCTTCGAGGGAGACGCCACCGGGGAGCTGTTTTTT. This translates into CASSFEGDATGELFF.

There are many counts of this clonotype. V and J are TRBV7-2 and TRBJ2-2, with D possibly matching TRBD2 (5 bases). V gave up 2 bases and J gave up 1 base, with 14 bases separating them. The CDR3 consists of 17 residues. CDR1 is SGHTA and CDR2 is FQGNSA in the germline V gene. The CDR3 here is CASSLSSDFRNTGELFF. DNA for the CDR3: TGTGCCAGCAGCTTATCGTCGGACTTCCGGAACACCGGGGAGCTGTTTTTT.

CDR3 protein: CASSVRGAGYTF. The CDR3 coding sequence is TGTGCCAGCAGTGTAAGGGGGGCTGGCTACACCTTC. The J gene is TRBJ1-2, the V gene TRBV6-4; tentative D call: TRBD1 (6 bases). The length of the CDR3 is 12 residues. Germline CDR1 is MRHNA and CDR2 is SNTAGT. V shed 4 bases and J shed 7 bases, with 10 bases lying between them.

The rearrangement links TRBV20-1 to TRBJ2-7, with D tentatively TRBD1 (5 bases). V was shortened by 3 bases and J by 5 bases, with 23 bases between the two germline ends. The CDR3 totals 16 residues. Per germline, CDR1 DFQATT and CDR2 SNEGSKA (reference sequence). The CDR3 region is CSARIVAWGLRNEQYF. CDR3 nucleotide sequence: TGCAGTGCTAGGATAGTGGCCTGGGGCCTGAGGAACGAGCAGTACTTC.

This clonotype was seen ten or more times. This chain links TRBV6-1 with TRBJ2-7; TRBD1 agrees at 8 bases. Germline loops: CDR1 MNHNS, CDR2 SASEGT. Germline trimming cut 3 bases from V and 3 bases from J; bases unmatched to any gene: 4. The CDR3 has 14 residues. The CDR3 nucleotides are TGTGCCAGCAGTGACCCGGACAGGGTCTACGAGCAGTACTTC. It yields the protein CASSDPDRVYEQYF.

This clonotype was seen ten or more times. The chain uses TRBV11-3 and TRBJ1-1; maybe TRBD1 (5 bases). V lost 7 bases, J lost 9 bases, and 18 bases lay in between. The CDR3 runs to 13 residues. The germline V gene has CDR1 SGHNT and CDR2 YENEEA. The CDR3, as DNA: TGTGCCAGCAACCCATCGGGTGGGGGGAAAGCTTTCTTT. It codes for CASNPSGGGKAFF. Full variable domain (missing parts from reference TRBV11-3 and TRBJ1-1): EAGVVQSPRYKIIEKKQPVAFWCNPISGHNTLYWYLQNLGQGPELLIRYENEEAVDDSQLPKDRFSAERLKGVDSTLKIQPAELGDSAVYLCASNPSGGGKAFFGQGTRLTVV.

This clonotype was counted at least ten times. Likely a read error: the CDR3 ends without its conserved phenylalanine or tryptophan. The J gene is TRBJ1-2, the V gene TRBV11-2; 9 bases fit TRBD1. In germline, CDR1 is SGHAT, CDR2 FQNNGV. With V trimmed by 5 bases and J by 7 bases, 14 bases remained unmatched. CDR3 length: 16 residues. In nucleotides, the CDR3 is TGTGCCAGCAGCGAACATTCCGGGACAGGGTTTTTTGGCTACACCATC. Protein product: CASSEHSGTGFFGYTI.

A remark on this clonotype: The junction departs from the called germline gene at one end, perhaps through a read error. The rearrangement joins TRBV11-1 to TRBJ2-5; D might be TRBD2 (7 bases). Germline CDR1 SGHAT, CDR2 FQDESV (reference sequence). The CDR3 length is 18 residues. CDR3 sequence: CASGLARSGGGQPETQYF. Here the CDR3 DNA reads TGTGCCAGCGGCTTAGCTCGGTCGGGCGGGGGCCAACCAGAGACCCAGTACTTC.

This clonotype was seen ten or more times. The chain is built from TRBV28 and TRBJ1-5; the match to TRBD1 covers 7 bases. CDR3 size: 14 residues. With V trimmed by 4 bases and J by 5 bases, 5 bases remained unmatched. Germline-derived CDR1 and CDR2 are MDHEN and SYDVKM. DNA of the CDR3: TGTGCCAGCAGTTCGGGACAGCTTTATCAGCCCCAGCATTTT. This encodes CASSSGQLYQPQHF.

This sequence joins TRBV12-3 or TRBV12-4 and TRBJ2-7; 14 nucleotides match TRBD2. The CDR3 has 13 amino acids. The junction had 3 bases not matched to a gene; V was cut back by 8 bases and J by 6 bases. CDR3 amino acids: CASGTSGGPEQYF. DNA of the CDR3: TGTGCCAGCGGGACTAGCGGGGGACCCGAGCAGTACTTC.

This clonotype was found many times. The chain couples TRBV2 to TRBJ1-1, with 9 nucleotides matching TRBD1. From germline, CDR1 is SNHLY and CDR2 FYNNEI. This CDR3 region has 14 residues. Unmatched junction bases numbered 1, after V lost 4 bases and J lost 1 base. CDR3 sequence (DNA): TGTGCCAGCAGTGTGGACAGGGGGAACACTGAAGCTTTCTTT. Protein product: CASSVDRGNTEAFF.

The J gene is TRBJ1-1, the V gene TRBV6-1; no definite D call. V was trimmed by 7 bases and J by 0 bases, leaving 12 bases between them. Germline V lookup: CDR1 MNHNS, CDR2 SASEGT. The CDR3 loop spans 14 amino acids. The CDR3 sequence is CASILGPVNTEAFF. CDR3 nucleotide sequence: TGTGCCAGCATTCTAGGACCGGTGAACACTGAAGCTTTCTTT.

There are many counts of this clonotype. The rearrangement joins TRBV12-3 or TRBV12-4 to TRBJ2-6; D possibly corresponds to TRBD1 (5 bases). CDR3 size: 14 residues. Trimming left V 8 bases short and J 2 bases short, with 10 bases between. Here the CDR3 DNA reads TGTGCCAGCCGTCCCAGGGCTGGGGCCAACGTCCTGACTTTC. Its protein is CASRPRAGANVLTF.

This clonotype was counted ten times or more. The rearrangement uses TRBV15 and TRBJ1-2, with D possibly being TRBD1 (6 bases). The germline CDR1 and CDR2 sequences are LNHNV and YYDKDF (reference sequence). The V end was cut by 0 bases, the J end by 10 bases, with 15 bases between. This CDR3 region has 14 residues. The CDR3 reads CATSRETTRDNYTF. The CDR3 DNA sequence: TGTGCCACCAGCAGAGAGACGACGAGGGACAACTACACCTTC.

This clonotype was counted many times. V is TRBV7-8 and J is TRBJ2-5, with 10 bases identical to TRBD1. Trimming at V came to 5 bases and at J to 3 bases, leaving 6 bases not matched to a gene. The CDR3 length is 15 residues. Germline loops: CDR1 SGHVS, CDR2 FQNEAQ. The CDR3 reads CASSQDRGQKETQYF. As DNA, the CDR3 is TGTGCCAGCAGCCAAGACAGGGGGCAAAAAGAGACCCAGTACTTC.

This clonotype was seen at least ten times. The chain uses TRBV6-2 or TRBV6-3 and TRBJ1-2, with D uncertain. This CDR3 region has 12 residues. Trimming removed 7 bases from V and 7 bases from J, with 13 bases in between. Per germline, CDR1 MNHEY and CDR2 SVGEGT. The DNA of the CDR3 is TGTGCCAGCAACGATGTAGTGGGTGGCTACACCTTC. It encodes CASNDVVGGYTF.

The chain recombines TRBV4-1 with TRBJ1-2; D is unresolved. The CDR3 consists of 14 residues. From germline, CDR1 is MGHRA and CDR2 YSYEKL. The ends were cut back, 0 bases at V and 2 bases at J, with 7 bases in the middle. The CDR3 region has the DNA TGCGCCAGCAGCCAAGATCCCATCAACTATGGCTACACCTTC. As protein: CASSQDPINYGYTF.

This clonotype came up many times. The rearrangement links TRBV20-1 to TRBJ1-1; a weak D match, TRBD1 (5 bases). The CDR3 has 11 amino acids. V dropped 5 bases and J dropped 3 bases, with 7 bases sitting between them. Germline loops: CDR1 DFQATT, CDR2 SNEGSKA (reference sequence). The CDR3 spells CSAGGYTEAFF. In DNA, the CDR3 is TGCAGTGCTGGGGGTTACACTGAAGCTTTCTTT.

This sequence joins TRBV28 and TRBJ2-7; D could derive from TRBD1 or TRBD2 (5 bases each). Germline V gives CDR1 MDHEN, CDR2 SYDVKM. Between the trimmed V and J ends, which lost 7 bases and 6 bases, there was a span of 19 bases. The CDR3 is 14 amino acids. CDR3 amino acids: CASKWDGTLREQYF. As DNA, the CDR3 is TGTGCCAGCAAGTGGGACGGTACCCTACGCGAGCAGTACTTC.

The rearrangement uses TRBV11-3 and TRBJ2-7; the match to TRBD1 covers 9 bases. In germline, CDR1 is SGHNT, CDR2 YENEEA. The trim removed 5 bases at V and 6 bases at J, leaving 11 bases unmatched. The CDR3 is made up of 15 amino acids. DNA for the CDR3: TGTGCCAGCAGCCCACACCCGGGACAGGGTTTCGAGCAGTACTTC. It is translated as CASSPHPGQGFEQYF. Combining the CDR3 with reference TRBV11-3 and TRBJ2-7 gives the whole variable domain EAGVVQSPRYKIIEKKQPVAFWCNPISGHNTLYWYLQNLGQGPELLIRYENEEAVDDSQLPKDRFSAERLKGVDSTLKIQPAELGDSAVYLCASSPHPGQGFEQYFGPGTRLTVT.

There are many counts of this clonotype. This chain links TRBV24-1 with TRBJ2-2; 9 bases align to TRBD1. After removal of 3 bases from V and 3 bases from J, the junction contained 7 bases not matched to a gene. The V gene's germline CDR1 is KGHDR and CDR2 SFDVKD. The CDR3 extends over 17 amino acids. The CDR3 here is CATSDPGTGSYTGELFF. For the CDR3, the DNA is TGTGCCACCAGTGATCCAGGGACAGGGTCTTACACCGGGGAGCTGTTTTTT.

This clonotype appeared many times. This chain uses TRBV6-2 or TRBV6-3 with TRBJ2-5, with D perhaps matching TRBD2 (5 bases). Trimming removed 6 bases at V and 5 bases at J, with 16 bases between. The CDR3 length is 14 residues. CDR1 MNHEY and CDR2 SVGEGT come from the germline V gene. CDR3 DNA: TGTGCCAGCAGACCGAGGGATTGGACGGAGACCCAGTACTTC. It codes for CASRPRDWTETQYF.

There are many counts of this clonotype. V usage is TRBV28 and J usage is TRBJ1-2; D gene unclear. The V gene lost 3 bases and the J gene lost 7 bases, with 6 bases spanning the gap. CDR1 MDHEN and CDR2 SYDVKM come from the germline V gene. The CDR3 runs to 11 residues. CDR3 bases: TGTGCCAGCAGTTTTCGACGTGGCTACACCTTC. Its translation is CASSFRRGYTF.

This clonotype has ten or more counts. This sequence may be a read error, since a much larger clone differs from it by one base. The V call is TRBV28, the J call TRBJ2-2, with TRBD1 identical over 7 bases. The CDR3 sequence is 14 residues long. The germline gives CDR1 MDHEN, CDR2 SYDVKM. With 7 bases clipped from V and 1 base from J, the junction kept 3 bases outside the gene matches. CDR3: CASNRQGNTGELFF. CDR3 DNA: TGTGCCAGCAATCGACAGGGGAACACCGGGGAGCTGTTTTTT.

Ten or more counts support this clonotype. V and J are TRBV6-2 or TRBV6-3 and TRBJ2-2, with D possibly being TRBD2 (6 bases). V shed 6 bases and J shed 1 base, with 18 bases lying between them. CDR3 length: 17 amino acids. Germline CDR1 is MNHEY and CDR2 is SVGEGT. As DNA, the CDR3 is TGTGCCAGCAGGATTATTCTCGGGGGTATGAACACCGGGGAGCTGTTTTTT. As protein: CASRIILGGMNTGELFF.

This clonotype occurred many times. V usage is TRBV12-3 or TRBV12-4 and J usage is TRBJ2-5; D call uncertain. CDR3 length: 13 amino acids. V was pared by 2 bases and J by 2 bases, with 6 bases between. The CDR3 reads CASSLYFQETQYF. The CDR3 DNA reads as TGTGCCAGCAGTTTATACTTTCAAGAGACCCAGTACTTC.

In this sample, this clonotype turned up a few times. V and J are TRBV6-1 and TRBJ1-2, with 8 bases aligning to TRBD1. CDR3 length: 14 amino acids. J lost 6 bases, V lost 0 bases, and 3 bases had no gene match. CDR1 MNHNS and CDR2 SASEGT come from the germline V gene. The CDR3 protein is CASSEAQGANGYTF. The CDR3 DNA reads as TGTGCCAGCAGTGAAGCGCAGGGGGCGAATGGCTACACCTTC.